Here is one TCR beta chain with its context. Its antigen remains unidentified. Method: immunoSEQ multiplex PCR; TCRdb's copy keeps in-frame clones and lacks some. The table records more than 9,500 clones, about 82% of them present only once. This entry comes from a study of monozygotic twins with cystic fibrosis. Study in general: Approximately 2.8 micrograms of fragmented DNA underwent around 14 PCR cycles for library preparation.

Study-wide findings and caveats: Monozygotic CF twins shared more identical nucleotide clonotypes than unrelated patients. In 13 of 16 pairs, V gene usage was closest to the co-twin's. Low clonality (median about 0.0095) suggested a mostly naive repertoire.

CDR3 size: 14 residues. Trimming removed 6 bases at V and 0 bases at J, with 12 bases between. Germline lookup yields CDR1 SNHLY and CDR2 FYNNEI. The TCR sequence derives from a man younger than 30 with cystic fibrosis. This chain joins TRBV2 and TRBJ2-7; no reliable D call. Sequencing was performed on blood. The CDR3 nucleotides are TGTGCCAGCAGAACAAAAAGTATCTCCTACGAGCAGTACTTC. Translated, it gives CASRTKSISYEQYF.